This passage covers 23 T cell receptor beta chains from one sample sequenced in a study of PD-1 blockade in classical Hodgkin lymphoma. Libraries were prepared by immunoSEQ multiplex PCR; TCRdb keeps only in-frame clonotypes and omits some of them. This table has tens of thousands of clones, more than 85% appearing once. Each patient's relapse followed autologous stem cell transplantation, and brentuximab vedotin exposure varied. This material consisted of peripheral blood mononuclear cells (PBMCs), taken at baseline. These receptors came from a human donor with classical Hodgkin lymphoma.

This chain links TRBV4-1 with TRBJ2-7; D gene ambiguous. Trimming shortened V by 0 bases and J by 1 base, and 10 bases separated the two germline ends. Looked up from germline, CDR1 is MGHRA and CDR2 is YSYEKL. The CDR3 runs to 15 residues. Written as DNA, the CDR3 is TGCGCCAGCAGCCAAGATTGGTTCGGTTCCTACGAGCAGTACTTC. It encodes CASSQDWFGSYEQYF.

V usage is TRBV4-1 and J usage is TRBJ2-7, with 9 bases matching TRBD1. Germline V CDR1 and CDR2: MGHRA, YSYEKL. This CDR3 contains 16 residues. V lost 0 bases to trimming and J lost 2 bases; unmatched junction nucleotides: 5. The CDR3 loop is CASSQEVWTGAYEQYF. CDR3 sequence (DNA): TGCGCCAGCAGCCAAGAGGTTTGGACAGGGGCCTACGAGCAGTACTTC.

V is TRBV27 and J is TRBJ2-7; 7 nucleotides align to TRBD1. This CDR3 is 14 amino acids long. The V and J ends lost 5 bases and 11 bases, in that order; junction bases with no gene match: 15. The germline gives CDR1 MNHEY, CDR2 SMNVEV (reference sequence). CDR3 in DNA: TGTGCCAGCAGTCCGACAGGGATTCTCCGTAGTAAGTACTTC. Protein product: CASSPTGILRSKYF.

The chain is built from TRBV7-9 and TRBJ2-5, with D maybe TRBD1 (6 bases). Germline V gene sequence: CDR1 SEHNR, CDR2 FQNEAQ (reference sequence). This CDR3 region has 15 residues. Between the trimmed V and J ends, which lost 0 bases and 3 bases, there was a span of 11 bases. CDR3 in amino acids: CASSLAGASKETQYF. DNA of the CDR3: TGTGCCAGCAGCTTAGCGGGGGCTAGCAAAGAGACCCAGTACTTC.

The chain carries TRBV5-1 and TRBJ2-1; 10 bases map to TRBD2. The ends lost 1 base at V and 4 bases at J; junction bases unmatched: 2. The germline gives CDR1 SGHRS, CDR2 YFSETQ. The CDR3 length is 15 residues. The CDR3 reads CASSLTSGEYNEQFF. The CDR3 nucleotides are TGCGCCAGCAGCTTGACTAGCGGGGAGTACAATGAGCAGTTCTTC.

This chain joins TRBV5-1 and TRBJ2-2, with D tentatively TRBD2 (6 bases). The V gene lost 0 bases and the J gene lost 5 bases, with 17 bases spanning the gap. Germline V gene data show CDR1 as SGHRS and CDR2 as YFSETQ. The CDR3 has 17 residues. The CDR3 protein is CASSLAGYGSRTGELFF. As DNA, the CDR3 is TGCGCCAGCAGCTTGGCCGGGTACGGGAGTAGAACCGGGGAGCTGTTTTTT. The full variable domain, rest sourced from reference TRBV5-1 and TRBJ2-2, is KAGVTQTPRYLIKTRGQQVTLSCSPISGHRSVSWYQQTPGQGLQFLFEYFSETQRNKGNFPGRFSGRQFSNSRSEMNVSTLELGDSALYLCASSLAGYGSRTGELFFGEGSRLTVL.

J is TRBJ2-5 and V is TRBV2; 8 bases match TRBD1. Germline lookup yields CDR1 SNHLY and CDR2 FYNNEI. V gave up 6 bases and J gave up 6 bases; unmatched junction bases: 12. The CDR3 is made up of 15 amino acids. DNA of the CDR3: TGTGCCAGCAGCGTGCCGGGACAGGCGCGTCAGACCCAGTACTTC. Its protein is CASSVPGQARQTQYF.

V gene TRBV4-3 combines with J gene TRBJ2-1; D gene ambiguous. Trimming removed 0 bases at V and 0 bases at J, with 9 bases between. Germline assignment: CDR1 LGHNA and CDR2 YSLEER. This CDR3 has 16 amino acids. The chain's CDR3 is CASSQDPVNSYNEQFF. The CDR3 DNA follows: TGCGCCAGCAGCCAAGATCCAGTAAACTCCTACAATGAGCAGTTCTTC.

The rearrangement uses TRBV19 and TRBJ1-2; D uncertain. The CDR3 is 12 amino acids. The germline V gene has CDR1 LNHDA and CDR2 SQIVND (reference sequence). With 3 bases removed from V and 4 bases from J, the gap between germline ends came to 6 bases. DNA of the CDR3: TGTGCCAGTAGTATCCCGAGCTATGGCTACACCTTC. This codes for CASSIPSYGYTF.

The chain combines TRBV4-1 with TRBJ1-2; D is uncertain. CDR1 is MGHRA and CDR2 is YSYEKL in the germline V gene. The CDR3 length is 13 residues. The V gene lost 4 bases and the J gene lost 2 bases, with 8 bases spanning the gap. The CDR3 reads CASSPDQNYGYTF. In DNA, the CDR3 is TGCGCCAGCAGCCCGGATCAAAACTATGGCTACACCTTC.

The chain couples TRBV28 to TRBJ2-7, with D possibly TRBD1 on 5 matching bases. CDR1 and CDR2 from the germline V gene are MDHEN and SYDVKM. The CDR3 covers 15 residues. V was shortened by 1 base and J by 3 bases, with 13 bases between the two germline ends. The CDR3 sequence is CASSLYAGLGYEQYF. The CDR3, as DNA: TGTGCCAGCAGTTTATACGCAGGGTTAGGCTACGAGCAGTACTTC.

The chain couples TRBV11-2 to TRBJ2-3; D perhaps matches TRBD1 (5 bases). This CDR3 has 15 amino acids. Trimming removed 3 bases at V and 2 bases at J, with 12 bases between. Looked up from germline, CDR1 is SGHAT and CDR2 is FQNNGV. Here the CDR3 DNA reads TGTGCCAGCAGCTTCGACAGCGACCACACAGATACGCAGTATTTT. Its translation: CASSFDSDHTDTQYF.

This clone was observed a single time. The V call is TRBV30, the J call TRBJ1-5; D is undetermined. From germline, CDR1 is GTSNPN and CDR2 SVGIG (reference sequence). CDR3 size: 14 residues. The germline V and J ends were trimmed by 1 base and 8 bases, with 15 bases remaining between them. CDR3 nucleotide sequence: TGTGCCTGGAGTGAGACTCCGGTGGTGGAGCCCCAGCATTTT. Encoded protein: CAWSETPVVEPQHF.

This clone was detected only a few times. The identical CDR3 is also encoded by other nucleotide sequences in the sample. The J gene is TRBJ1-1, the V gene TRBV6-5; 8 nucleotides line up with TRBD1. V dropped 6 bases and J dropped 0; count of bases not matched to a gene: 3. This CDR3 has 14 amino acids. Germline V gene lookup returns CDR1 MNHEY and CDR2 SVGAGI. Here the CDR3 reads CASRRTGMNTEAFF. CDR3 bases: TGTGCCAGCAGGAGGACAGGGATGAACACTGAAGCTTTCTTT.

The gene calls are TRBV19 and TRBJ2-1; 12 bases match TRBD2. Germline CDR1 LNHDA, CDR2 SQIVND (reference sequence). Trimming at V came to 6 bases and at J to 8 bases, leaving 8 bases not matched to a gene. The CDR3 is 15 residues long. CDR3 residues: CASRRLAGAIDEQFF. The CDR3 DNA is TGTGCCAGTAGAAGACTAGCGGGGGCCATAGATGAGCAGTTCTTC.

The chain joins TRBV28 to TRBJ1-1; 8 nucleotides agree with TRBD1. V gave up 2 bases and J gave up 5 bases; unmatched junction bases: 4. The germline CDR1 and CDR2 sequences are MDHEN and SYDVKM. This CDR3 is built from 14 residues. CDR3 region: CASSLDRGRTEAFF. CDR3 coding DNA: TGTGCCAGCAGTTTAGACAGGGGACGAACTGAAGCTTTCTTT.

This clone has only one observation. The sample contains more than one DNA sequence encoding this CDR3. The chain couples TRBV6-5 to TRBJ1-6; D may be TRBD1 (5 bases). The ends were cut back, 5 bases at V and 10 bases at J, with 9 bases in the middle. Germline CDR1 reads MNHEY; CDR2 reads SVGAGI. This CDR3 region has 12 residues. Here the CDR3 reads CASSPGHSPLHF. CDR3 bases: TGTGCCAGCAGTCCCGGACACTCACCCCTCCACTTT.

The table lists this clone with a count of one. The DNA of the CDR3 is TGTGCCAGCAGCTTAGACGCAGACCAGCCCCAGCATTTT. Translating gives CASSLDADQPQHF. This chain joins TRBV7-7 and TRBJ1-5; D ambiguous. CDR3 length: 13 amino acids. Germline CDR1 SSHAT, CDR2 FNYEAQ (reference sequence). Trimming took 1 base from V and 7 from J, leaving 8 bases between them.

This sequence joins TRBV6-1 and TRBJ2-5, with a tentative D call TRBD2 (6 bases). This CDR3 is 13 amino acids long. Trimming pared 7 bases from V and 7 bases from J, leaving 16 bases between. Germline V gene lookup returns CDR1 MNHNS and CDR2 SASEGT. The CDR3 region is CASIPGEAGTQYF. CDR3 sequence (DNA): TGTGCCAGCATCCCAGGTGAAGCGGGGACCCAGTACTTC.

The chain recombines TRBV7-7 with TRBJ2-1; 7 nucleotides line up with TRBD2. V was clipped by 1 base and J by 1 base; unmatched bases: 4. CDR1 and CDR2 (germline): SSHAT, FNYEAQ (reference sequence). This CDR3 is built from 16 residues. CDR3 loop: CASSLDLAASYNEQFF. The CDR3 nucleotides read TGTGCCAGCAGCTTAGACCTAGCGGCTTCCTACAATGAGCAGTTCTTC.

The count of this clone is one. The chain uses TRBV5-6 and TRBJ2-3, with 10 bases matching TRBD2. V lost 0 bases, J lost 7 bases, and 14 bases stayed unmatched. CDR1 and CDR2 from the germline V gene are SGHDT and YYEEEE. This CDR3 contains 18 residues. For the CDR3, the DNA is TGTGCCAGCAGCTTGGTGTCGACTAGCGGGCCGCGGGGATATACGCAGTATTTT. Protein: CASSLVSTSGPRGYTQYF.

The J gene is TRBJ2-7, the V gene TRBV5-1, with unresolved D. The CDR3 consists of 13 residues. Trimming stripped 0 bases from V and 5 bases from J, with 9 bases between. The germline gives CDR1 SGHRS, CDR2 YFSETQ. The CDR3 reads CASSLDTVDEQYF. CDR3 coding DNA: TGCGCCAGCAGCTTGGATACCGTGGACGAGCAGTACTTC.

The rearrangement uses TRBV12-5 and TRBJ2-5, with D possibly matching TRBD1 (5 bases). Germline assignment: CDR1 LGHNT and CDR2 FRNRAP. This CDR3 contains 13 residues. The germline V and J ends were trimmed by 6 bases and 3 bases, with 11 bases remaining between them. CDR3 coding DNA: TGTGCTAGTGGCCGTGGACATGAAGAGACCCAGTACTTC. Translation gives CASGRGHEETQYF.